The 23 T cell receptor beta chains below were found in one sample sequenced in a study of synovial regulatory T cells in juvenile arthritis (dated by TCRdb to between 2015 and 2017). Libraries were constructed by the immunoSEQ multiplex PCR assay. Drawn from immuneACCESS, this table holds only the in-frame rearrangements with V and J called that TCRdb kept. Clones are partly lost; checked studies trace under half to an unresolved V gene and leave the rest unexplained. The sample's table covers 9,000 to 10,000 clones. About 0.7% of the sample comes from the top ten. The specimen sequenced was Treg cells from blood. What this sample's cell subset or site label stands for: remaining (HLA-DR-negative) circulating blood Treg cells. These receptors came from a donor aged 2-35 years with juvenile idiopathic arthritis.

This chain connects TRBV25-1 to TRBJ1-4; TCRdb's D call of TRBD1 is untestable without DNA. The CDR3 sequence is 14 residues long. The coding DNA is unavailable. Germline V gene lookup returns CDR1 MGHDK and CDR2 SYGVNS. CDR3 protein: CASSKQGHNEKLFF.

The chain links TRBV10-3 to TRBJ1-6. The CDR3 is 16 residues long. DNA was not recorded. Germline CDR1 is ENHRY and CDR2 is SYGVKD. CDR3 region: CAISESRGEGNSPLHF.

The V call is TRBV12-5, the J call TRBJ1-2; lacking DNA, the TRBD1 call made by TCRdb goes unchecked. The CDR3 contains 14 residues. No DNA is listed. Germline V gene sequence: CDR1 LGHNT, CDR2 FRNRAP. The CDR3 reads CASGRDRGEYGYTF.

V usage is TRBV9 and J usage is TRBJ1-3; the D call of TRBD1 rests on TCRdb alone, since no DNA is present to check it. The CDR3 loop spans 15 amino acids. The protein alone is recorded here. Per the germline V gene, CDR1 is SGDLS and CDR2 is YYNGEE. CDR3 protein: CASSPRQGKGNTIYF.

The J gene is TRBJ1-2, the V gene TRBV21-1; TCRdb calls TRBD1, which cannot be checked without DNA. TRBV21-1 is labeled a pseudogene. CDR3 length: 14 amino acids. No DNA appears here. Here the CDR3 reads CASKDREDPIGYTF.

The rearrangement joins TRBV18 to TRBJ1-2; TCRdb's D call of TRBD1 is untestable without DNA. The CDR3 sequence is 13 residues long. No nucleotide data were recorded. Germline V gene lookup returns CDR1 KGHSH and CDR2 LQKENI. The CDR3 loop reads CASLDRIVEGYTF.

V and J are TRBV10-3 and TRBJ1-2. The CDR3 is 16 residues long. Only the protein is on record. In germline, CDR1 is ENHRY, CDR2 SYGVKD. This chain's CDR3 is CAIRSSAGRESYGYTF.

This chain uses TRBV19 with TRBJ1-1; as DNA is missing, the TRBD1 call by TCRdb cannot be tested. Germline V gene sequence: CDR1 LNHDA, CDR2 SQIVND (reference sequence). This CDR3 contains 12 residues. There is no recorded DNA. This chain's CDR3 is CASSIRQGWPFF.

The V gene is TRBV5-4, the J gene TRBJ2-6. CDR3 size: 15 residues. The coding DNA is unavailable. Germline V gives CDR1 SGHNT, CDR2 YYREEE (reference sequence). CDR3 in amino acids: CASSTLGAGANVLTF.

The chain is built from TRBV5-6 and TRBJ1-2. This CDR3 comprises 13 residues. Only the protein is available. Germline V gives CDR1 SGHDT, CDR2 YYEEEE. The CDR3 loop is CATSRGTNYGYTF.

The chain employs TRBV29-1 and TRBJ1-4. This CDR3 spans 11 amino acids. The DNA sequence is not available. CDR1 SQVTM and CDR2 ANQGSEA come from the germline V gene. The CDR3 spells CSGTRDGKLFF.

This sequence joins TRBV10-3 and TRBJ2-3; absent DNA, TCRdb's TRBD1 call cannot be checked. The length of the CDR3 is 13 residues. A DNA sequence was not provided. Germline V gene sequence: CDR1 ENHRY, CDR2 SYGVKD. CDR3 loop: CALRAGGTDTQYF.

This chain joins TRBV21-1 and TRBJ1-4; there is no DNA to check the TCRdb D call of TRBD1. TRBV21-1 is assigned pseudogene status. This CDR3 region has 15 residues. The DNA is unrecorded. The CDR3 sequence is CASSNVTGTNEKLFF.

The chain couples TRBV10-3 to TRBJ2-7; TCRdb indicates TRBD1, and absent DNA this call remains unverified. Germline V gene lookup returns CDR1 ENHRY and CDR2 SYGVKD. This CDR3 has 13 residues. The nucleotide record is missing. CDR3 amino acids: CAIRPGQSYEQYF.

The chain recombines TRBV10-3 with TRBJ1-1; TCRdb outputs TRBD1, but without DNA this stays unchecked. From germline, CDR1 is ENHRY and CDR2 SYGVKD. This CDR3 contains 14 residues. No DNA is given. CDR3 residues: CAISTGGGNTEAFF.

J is TRBJ1-1 and V is TRBV18. The length of the CDR3 is 16 residues. Only the protein sequence is given. Germline V CDR1 and CDR2: KGHSH, LQKENI. The chain's CDR3 is CASSLAVWATNTEAFF. The full variable domain, completed using reference TRBV18 and TRBJ1-1, is NAGVMQNPRHLVRRRGQEARLRCSPMKGHSHVYWYRQLPEEGLKFMVYLQKENIIDESGMPKERFSAEFPKEGPSILRIQQVVRGDSAAYFCASSLAVWATNTEAFFGQGTRLTVV.

The gene calls are TRBV6-5 and TRBJ2-7; TCRdb names TRBD1, which stays unverified in the absence of DNA. The CDR3 is made up of 13 amino acids. No DNA is listed. Germline CDR1 reads MNHEY; CDR2 reads SVGAGI. CDR3 amino acids: CASRNRLSYEQYF.

V is TRBV27 and J is TRBJ2-1; TCRdb picks TRBD2, but there is no DNA to check that call. Germline values: CDR1 MNHEY, CDR2 SMNVEV (reference sequence). The CDR3 has 15 amino acids. The coding DNA is unavailable. CDR3 sequence: CASSLGTSRYNEQFF.

CDR3 region: CVRSQHKDSTYEAFF. The chain has TRBV7-5 and TRBJ1-1. TRBV7-5 corresponds to a pseudogene. This CDR3 comprises 15 residues. The record lacks a DNA sequence.

The chain couples TRBV10-3 to TRBJ2-3; TCRdb lists TRBD2, though no DNA is available to test this call. The CDR3 has 13 residues. The DNA is not on file. The germline CDR1 and CDR2 sequences are ENHRY and SYGVKD. The CDR3 spells CAIWRGPTDTQYF.

The chain recombines TRBV19 with TRBJ1-3; TCRdb selects TRBD1, and the lack of DNA leaves this call unchecked. Germline lookup yields CDR1 LNHDA and CDR2 SQIVND (reference sequence). CDR3 length: 14 amino acids. DNA is not on record. CDR3 sequence: CASSSRGTGNTIYF.

This chain uses TRBV20-1 with TRBJ1-1. Germline V gives CDR1 DFQATT, CDR2 SNEGSKA (reference sequence). The CDR3 length is 10 residues. DNA for this receptor is not on file. CDR3 amino acids: CSVESTEAFF.

The V call is TRBV10-3, the J call TRBJ1-3. CDR3 length: 15 residues. DNA for this receptor is not on file. Germline V CDR1 and CDR2: ENHRY, SYGVKD. CDR3 loop: CAISEPLGSGNTIYF.